Here is one TCR beta chain with its context. The target antigen is unknown. The data were taken from a study of T cell responses to AZD1222 COVID-19 vaccine. Study conclusions and caveats: Seropositive AZD1222 recipients at baseline numbered only six or seven.

The CDR3 covers 16 residues. Germline assignment: CDR1 KGHDR and CDR2 SFDVKD. V shed 4 bases, J shed 0 bases, and the junction held 5 bases outside the gene matches. Assay used: immunoSEQ multiplex PCR; TCRdb lists only in-frame clones, some missing. The sample has about 140,000 clones, just over 90% seen once; the top ten hold over 0.85%. This rearrangement joins TRBV24-1 to TRBJ2-1; TRBD1 agrees at 7 bases. This TCR derives from an adult in good health. The sample in question was peripheral blood, obtained on day 0 of MenACWY control vaccination. The CDR3 reads CATSDPGGSSYNEQFF. The CDR3 coding sequence is TGTGCCACCAGTGACCCAGGGGGTAGCTCCTACAATGAGCAGTTCTTC.